A selection of T cell receptor beta chains follows, all from one sample in a study of cytomegalovirus exposure and HLA in healthy donors. The method was immunoSEQ multiplex PCR; TCRdb's version includes in-frame clones alone and lacks a portion of them. Of some 180,000 clones listed, around 84% are singletons. The sequenced material came from PBMCs. Every receptor here comes from a woman younger than 30 in good health and CMV-seronegative. Each CDR3 is given with its conserved first and last residue. D genes are given only for firm matches. Size values are once, few and many counts, or a class for expanded clones, and some rows have none.

clone_size: -
j_call: TRBJ2-1
v_call: TRBV10-3
d_call: TRBD2
cdr3_nt: TGTGCCATCAGACCGGGACTAGCGGGCAATGAGCAGTTCTTC
cdr3_aa: CAIRPGLAGNEQFF

clone_size: -
j_call: TRBJ2-7
v_call: TRBV19
d_call: -
cdr3_nt: TGTGCCAGTAGTATAGCCACGGGACTCTTCTACGAGCAGTACTTC
cdr3_aa: CASSIATGLFYEQYF

clone_size: -
j_call: TRBJ2-4
v_call: TRBV4-1
d_call: -
cdr3_nt: TGCGCCAGCAGCCAACCTGCAGGGGAGAACGGCATTCAGTACTTC
cdr3_aa: CASSQPAGENGIQYF

clone_size: -
j_call: TRBJ2-3
v_call: TRBV29-1
d_call: -
cdr3_nt: TGCAGCGTTGCAGTGAAGGTGGAGAATCCCACAGATACGCAGTATTTT
cdr3_aa: CSVAVKVENPTDTQYF

clone_size: -
j_call: TRBJ1-3
v_call: TRBV6-6
d_call: -
cdr3_nt: TGTGCCAGCAGTTACACCGGGGGCTCTGGAAACACCATATATTTT
cdr3_aa: CASSYTGGSGNTIYF

clone_size: -
j_call: TRBJ2-3
v_call: TRBV30
d_call: TRBD2
cdr3_nt: TGTGCCTGGAGTGTACTTCTAGCGGGAGGAGCAGATACGCAGTATTTT
cdr3_aa: CAWSVLLAGGADTQYF

clone_size: -
j_call: TRBJ2-1
v_call: TRBV27
d_call: -
cdr3_nt: TGTGCCAGCAGTTTCTTCTGGGGAGCCGCTCACTACAATGAGCAGTTCTTC
cdr3_aa: CASSFFWGAAHYNEQFF

clone_size: -
j_call: TRBJ1-5
v_call: TRBV21-1
d_call: -
cdr3_nt: TGTGCCAGCCATTTAGGGAGGCCCCAGCATTTT
cdr3_aa: CASHLGRPQHF

clone_size: -
j_call: TRBJ1-2
v_call: TRBV6-6
d_call: -
cdr3_nt: TGTGCCAGCAGTTACCGAAGACAGAACTATGGCTACACCTTC
cdr3_aa: CASSYRRQNYGYTF

clone_size: -
j_call: TRBJ2-3
v_call: TRBV11-2
d_call: -
cdr3_nt: TGTGCCAGCAGCTCGACAACTCCCACAGATACGCAGTATTTT
cdr3_aa: CASSSTTPTDTQYF

clone_size: few
j_call: TRBJ2-3
v_call: TRBV13
d_call: -
cdr3_nt: TGTGCCAGCAGCTTAGGCCGGAAAGCGGGTGCAGATACGCAGTATTTT
cdr3_aa: CASSLGRKAGADTQYF

clone_size: -
j_call: TRBJ2-7
v_call: TRBV2
d_call: -
cdr3_nt: TGTGCCAGCAGTGAGGATAGCGGTTACGAGCAGTACTTC
cdr3_aa: CASSEDSGYEQYF

clone_size: -
j_call: TRBJ2-6
v_call: TRBV27
d_call: -
cdr3_nt: TGTGCCAGCAGTCCCTCCTGGGGGACTTGGGCAAGTGGGGCCAACGTCCTGACTTTC
cdr3_aa: CASSPSWGTWASGANVLTF

clone_size: -
j_call: TRBJ2-1
v_call: TRBV2
d_call: TRBD2
cdr3_nt: TGTGGGGGCGGGCTAGCGGGATTTGATAATGAGCAGTTCTTC
cdr3_aa: CGGGLAGFDNEQFF

clone_size: -
j_call: TRBJ2-7
v_call: TRBV28
d_call: -
cdr3_nt: TGTGCCAGCAGTCCGGGACAAAACTTCTACGAGCAGTACTTC
cdr3_aa: CASSPGQNFYEQYF

clone_size: -
j_call: TRBJ1-2
v_call: TRBV19
d_call: -
cdr3_nt: TGTGCCAGTAGTATATCAGGGAACTATGGCTACACCTTC
cdr3_aa: CASSISGNYGYTF

clone_size: -
j_call: TRBJ2-6
v_call: TRBV7-2
d_call: -
cdr3_nt: TGTGCCAGCAGTACAGGGCTTGGGGCCAACGTCCTGACTTTC
cdr3_aa: CASSTGLGANVLTF

clone_size: few
j_call: TRBJ2-7
v_call: TRBV18
d_call: TRBD2
cdr3_nt: TGTGCCAGCTCACCGACTAGCGGGAACTACGAGCAGTACTTC
cdr3_aa: CASSPTSGNYEQYF

clone_size: -
j_call: TRBJ1-2
v_call: TRBV5-8
d_call: TRBD1
cdr3_nt: TGTGCCAGCAGCATCGGGGACATTCCGGGACAGGGCTCCGGCTACACCTTC
cdr3_aa: CASSIGDIPGQGSGYTF

clone_size: few
j_call: TRBJ1-1
v_call: TRBV10-1
d_call: -
cdr3_nt: TGCGCCAGCAGCTCCACAGGGATGAACACTGAAGCTTTCTTT
cdr3_aa: CASSSTGMNTEAFF

clone_size: -
j_call: TRBJ1-1
v_call: TRBV4-1
d_call: -
cdr3_nt: TGCGCCAGCAGCCGCGGGGCGGGAAACACTGAAGCTTTCTTT
cdr3_aa: CASSRGAGNTEAFF

clone_size: -
j_call: TRBJ1-5
v_call: TRBV19
d_call: -
cdr3_nt: TGTGCCAGTAGTTTTCGTCCCCGCGGAGGGGCAAATCAGCCCCAGCATTTT
cdr3_aa: CASSFRPRGGANQPQHF

clone_size: -
j_call: TRBJ2-1
v_call: TRBV4-3
d_call: -
cdr3_nt: TGCGCCAGCAGCCAAAGCCCGGTGAGCGAGCAGTTCTTC
cdr3_aa: CASSQSPVSEQFF

clone_size: -
j_call: TRBJ2-1
v_call: TRBV29-1
d_call: TRBD2
cdr3_nt: TGCAGCGCTCTTAGCGGGGCCAATGAGCAGTTCTTC
cdr3_aa: CSALSGANEQFF

clone_size: -
j_call: TRBJ2-3
v_call: TRBV13
d_call: TRBD2
cdr3_nt: TGTGCCAGCAGCCCAAGGACTAGCGGGGGAGGGACGGATACGCAGTATTTT
cdr3_aa: CASSPRTSGGGTDTQYF

clone_size: -
j_call: TRBJ1-1
v_call: TRBV6-5
d_call: -
cdr3_nt: TGTGCCAGCAGTTACCAAACGGGGAAAGGAGCTTTCTTT
cdr3_aa: CASSYQTGKGAFF

clone_size: -
j_call: TRBJ1-1
v_call: TRBV6-6
d_call: -
cdr3_nt: TGTGCCAGCAGTCTGGCAAACACTGAAGCTTTCTTT
cdr3_aa: CASSLANTEAFF

clone_size: -
j_call: TRBJ2-1
v_call: TRBV4-3
d_call: TRBD2
cdr3_nt: TGCGCCAGCAGCCAAGAACTAGCGGGAGGTCTAGGCAATGAGCAGTTCTTC
cdr3_aa: CASSQELAGGLGNEQFF

clone_size: -
j_call: TRBJ2-1
v_call: TRBV19
d_call: TRBD2
cdr3_nt: TGTGCCAGTAGTCCATCACCTAGCGGGAGCGATGAGCAGTTCTTC
cdr3_aa: CASSPSPSGSDEQFF

clone_size: -
j_call: TRBJ2-7
v_call: TRBV5-1
d_call: TRBD1
cdr3_nt: TGCGCCAGCAGCTTGGATGGACAGGGATGGTCCGAGCAGTACTTC
cdr3_aa: CASSLDGQGWSEQYF

clone_size: -
j_call: TRBJ1-2
v_call: TRBV14
d_call: -
cdr3_nt: TGTGCCAGCAGCCAAGTGCCGGGTCCTAACTATGGCTACACCTTC
cdr3_aa: CASSQVPGPNYGYTF

clone_size: -
j_call: TRBJ2-1
v_call: TRBV28
d_call: TRBD2
cdr3_nt: TGTGCCAGCAGTTTAAATACCGGGACTAGCGGGAGTCGGCAGTTCTTC
cdr3_aa: CASSLNTGTSGSRQFF

clone_size: few
j_call: TRBJ2-7
v_call: TRBV6-6
d_call: TRBD2
cdr3_nt: TGTGCCAGCAGTTACGACGCGGGAGGTAGGTACGAGCAGTACTTC
cdr3_aa: CASSYDAGGRYEQYF

clone_size: -
j_call: TRBJ1-2
v_call: TRBV15
d_call: TRBD1
cdr3_nt: TGTGCCACCAGCAGGAGGGACAGGGGGCCGAGTAGTGGCTACACCTTC
cdr3_aa: CATSRRDRGPSSGYTF

clone_size: few
j_call: TRBJ2-1
v_call: TRBV19
d_call: -
cdr3_nt: TGTGCCAGTAGTATAGACAGGGGGGCTGAGCAGTTCTTC
cdr3_aa: CASSIDRGAEQFF

clone_size: -
j_call: TRBJ2-5
v_call: TRBV28
d_call: TRBD1
cdr3_nt: TGTGCCAGCAGTTTTTCCGTAACAGGGGCGGAAGAGACCCAGTACTTC
cdr3_aa: CASSFSVTGAEETQYF

clone_size: -
j_call: TRBJ2-5
v_call: TRBV11-2
d_call: TRBD2
cdr3_nt: TGTGCCAGCAGCTCTTCCGGGGGGACTGGGGAGACCCAGTACTTC
cdr3_aa: CASSSSGGTGETQYF

clone_size: -
j_call: TRBJ1-1
v_call: TRBV4-3
d_call: -
cdr3_nt: TGCGCCAGCAGCCAAACAGGGCCAAGGACTGAAGCTTTCTTT
cdr3_aa: CASSQTGPRTEAFF

clone_size: -
j_call: TRBJ1-2
v_call: TRBV13
d_call: TRBD1
cdr3_nt: TGTGCCAGCAGCGCACAGGGGGCGCGGGGCTACACCTTC
cdr3_aa: CASSAQGARGYTF

clone_size: -
j_call: TRBJ1-2
v_call: TRBV19
d_call: TRBD1
cdr3_nt: TGTGCCAGTTCCACGACCGGGACAGGGATCTATGGCTACACCTTC
cdr3_aa: CASSTTGTGIYGYTF

clone_size: -
j_call: TRBJ2-7
v_call: TRBV10-3
d_call: -
cdr3_nt: TGTGCCATCAGCCGGGAACTGGGTCCCGAGCAGTACTTC
cdr3_aa: CAISRELGPEQYF